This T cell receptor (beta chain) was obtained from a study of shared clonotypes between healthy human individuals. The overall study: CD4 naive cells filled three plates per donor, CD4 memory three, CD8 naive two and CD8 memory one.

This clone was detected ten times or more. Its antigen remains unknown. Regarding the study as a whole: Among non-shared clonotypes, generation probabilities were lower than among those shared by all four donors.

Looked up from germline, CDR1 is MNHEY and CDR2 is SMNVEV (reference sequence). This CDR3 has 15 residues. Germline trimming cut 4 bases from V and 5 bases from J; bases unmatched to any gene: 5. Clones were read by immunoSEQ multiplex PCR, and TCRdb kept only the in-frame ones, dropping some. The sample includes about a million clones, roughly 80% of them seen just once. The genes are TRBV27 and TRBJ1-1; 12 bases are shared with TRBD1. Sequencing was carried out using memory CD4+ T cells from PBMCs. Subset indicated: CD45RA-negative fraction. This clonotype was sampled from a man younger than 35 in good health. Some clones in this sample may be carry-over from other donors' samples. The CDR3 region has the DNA TGTGCCAGCAGTTGGGACAGGGGGCCGGGGACTGAAGCTTTCTTT. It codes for CASSWDRGPGTEAFF.